A single sample gave rise to the 21 T cell receptor beta chains below, sequenced in a study of OX40 agonist ivuxolimab in advanced cancers. TCRdb's table, derived via immunoSEQ multiplex PCR, lists solely in-frame clones and lacks some. The repertoire holds about 16,000 clones, with 85% to 95% as singletons. The sample here was CD4+ or CD8+ T cells sorted from blood, taken in a trial of the OX40 agonist ivuxolimab. These receptors were taken from an adult with an advanced solid tumor such as melanoma, head and neck, liver or kidney cancer.

The chain carries TRBV28 and TRBJ2-3; TRBD1 is a possible D gene (6 bases). V was pared by 3 bases and J by 6 bases, with 13 bases between. In germline, CDR1 is MDHEN, CDR2 SYDVKM. This CDR3 is built from 14 residues. The CDR3 here is CASSLMQGRDTQYF. In DNA, the CDR3 is TGTGCCAGCAGTTTGATGCAGGGGCGGGATACGCAGTATTTT.

This sequence joins TRBV7-6 and TRBJ2-7; D unclear. V lost 5 bases, J lost 2 bases, and 4 bases lay in between. CDR1 and CDR2 from the germline V gene are SGHVS and FNYEAQ. This CDR3 comprises 11 residues. The CDR3 region has the DNA TGTGCCAGCAGCATGACCTACGAGCAGTACTTC. This encodes CASSMTYEQYF.

The chain employs TRBV4-1 and TRBJ2-7, with D unclear. The V gene's germline CDR1 is MGHRA and CDR2 YSYEKL. The germline V and J ends were trimmed by 1 base and 1 base, with 17 bases remaining between them. CDR3 length equals 17 residues. The CDR3 DNA reads as TGCGCCAGCAGCCAAGTTGCAGGAGAGTATAGATCCTACGAGCAGTACTTC. Residues: CASSQVAGEYRSYEQYF.

The chain is built from TRBV29-1 and TRBJ1-2; D perhaps matches TRBD1 (5 bases). The germline CDR1 and CDR2 sequences are SQVTM and ANQGSEA. There are 16 residues in the CDR3. V lost 3 bases and J 5 bases, leaving 22 bases between the germline ends. Written as DNA, the CDR3 is TGCAGCGTTGATGAGCGGGGGAGCGGATTTTATTATGGCTACACCTTC. This codes for CSVDERGSGFYYGYTF.

Written as DNA, the CDR3 is TGTGCCAGCAGCTATCCGGCTGGCGACGAGCAGTACTTC. It specifies CASSYPAGDEQYF. The J gene is TRBJ2-7, the V gene TRBV5-6; D call uncertain. The germline V gene encodes CDR1 SGHDT and CDR2 YYEEEE. The CDR3 extends over 13 amino acids. V shed 3 bases and J shed 5 bases, with 12 bases lying between them.

Written as DNA, the CDR3 is TGCGCCAGCAGCCCAGGAGAGCTAGGGACAGAGAATTCACCCCTCCACTTT. Its translation is CASSPGELGTENSPLHF. The J gene is TRBJ1-6, the V gene TRBV4-1; 7 positions match TRBD1. V trimming: 4 bases; J trimming: 7 bases; junction bases outside the gene matches: 13. The CDR3 extends over 17 amino acids. The germline CDR1 and CDR2 sequences are MGHRA and YSYEKL.

The CDR3 DNA follows: TGTGCCACCTCGCGTGGGCAAGCGGACACTGAAGCTTTCTTT. Translating it yields CATSRGQADTEAFF. V and J are TRBV15 and TRBJ1-1; D gene uncertain. The CDR3 length is 14 residues. Germline lookup yields CDR1 LNHNV and CDR2 YYDKDF (reference sequence). V was pared by 8 bases and J by 3 bases, with 16 bases between.

V usage is TRBV28 and J usage is TRBJ2-7; TRBD1 might be the D (6 bases). CDR3 length: 15 amino acids. The ends were cut back, 2 bases at V and 2 bases at J, with 13 bases in the middle. The germline CDR1 and CDR2 sequences are MDHEN and SYDVKM. The CDR3 is CASSLKAGTTYEQYF. The CDR3 coding sequence is TGTGCCAGCAGTTTAAAGGCAGGGACAACCTACGAGCAGTACTTC.

The V and J genes are TRBV11-2 and TRBJ2-7; D is unresolved. Germline V lookup: CDR1 SGHAT, CDR2 FQNNGV. V shed 5 bases and J shed 7 bases, with 12 bases lying between them. There are 12 residues in the CDR3. CDR3 loop: CASSHGGLEQYF. CDR3 DNA: TGTGCCAGCAGCCACGGTGGGCTAGAGCAGTACTTC.

CDR3 sequence (DNA): TGCGCCAGCAGCCAGTTGGGCGAGCAGTACTTC. It translates to CASSQLGEQYF. The chain uses TRBV4-1 and TRBJ2-7, with unresolved D. Germline V CDR1 and CDR2: MGHRA, YSYEKL. Trimming removed 3 bases from V and 6 bases from J, with 6 bases in between. The CDR3 contains 11 residues.

The V call is TRBV28, the J call TRBJ2-1; TRBD2 matches 10 bases. The J segment lost 2 bases and the V segment lost 2 bases, leaving 6 bases of the junction unmatched. CDR3 length: 17 residues. From germline, CDR1 is MDHEN and CDR2 SYDVKM. CDR3 nucleotide sequence: TGTGCCAGCAGTTTACCCCCTAGCGGGAGCACCTACAATGAGCAGTTCTTC. Encoded protein: CASSLPPSGSTYNEQFF.

The chain has TRBV14 and TRBJ2-3, with a tentative D call TRBD1 (6 bases). V was cut by 0 bases and J by 4 bases, with 17 bases left in between. Germline V lookup: CDR1 SGHDN, CDR2 FVKESK. The length of the CDR3 is 17 residues. CDR3 sequence (DNA): TGTGCCAGCAGCCAAGATCCGTGGCAGGGGCGGGCAGATACGCAGTATTTT. It is translated as CASSQDPWQGRADTQYF.

V usage is TRBV7-2 and J usage is TRBJ2-7; 9 positions agree with TRBD1. CDR3 length: 14 amino acids. Germline CDR1 SGHTA, CDR2 FQGNSA. V trimming: 4 bases; J trimming: 2 bases; junction bases outside the gene matches: 3. DNA of the CDR3: TGTGCCAGCAGCTGGGGACAGGGCCCCTACGAGCAGTACTTC. It specifies CASSWGQGPYEQYF.

In this sample, this clone turned up once. The rearrangement uses TRBV27 and TRBJ2-7; the D is unclear. The CDR3 runs to 13 residues. V was pared by 3 bases and J by 2 bases, with 8 bases between. Germline-derived CDR1 and CDR2 are MNHEY and SMNVEV (reference sequence). The CDR3 loop reads CASSLGRTYEQYF. Written as DNA, the CDR3 is TGTGCCAGCAGTTTGGGCAGGACCTACGAGCAGTACTTC.

CDR3 protein: CASSSPGQGNDEQYF. For the CDR3, the DNA is TGTGCCAGCAGTTCCCCGGGACAGGGAAATGACGAGCAGTACTTC. The chain employs TRBV6-5 and TRBJ2-7; 9 positions agree with TRBD1. Germline values: CDR1 MNHEY, CDR2 SVGAGI. With V trimmed by 4 bases and J by 5 bases, 9 bases remained unmatched. The CDR3 sequence is 15 residues long.

This sequence joins TRBV13 and TRBJ2-7; 15 bases agree with TRBD2. V trimming: 4 bases; J trimming: 0 bases; junction bases outside the gene matches: 13. This CDR3 has 20 amino acids. Germline V gene data show CDR1 as PRHDT and CDR2 as FYEKMQ (reference sequence). CDR3 nucleotides: TGTGCCAGCAGCTCCACGCCGGGACTAGCGGGGGGTGGAAACTCCTACGAGCAGTACTTC. This gives the protein CASSSTPGLAGGGNSYEQYF.

The rearrangement joins TRBV30 to TRBJ2-7; D uncertain. The CDR3 runs 12 residues. V lost 4 bases, J lost 2 bases, and 9 bases lay in between. The germline CDR1 and CDR2 sequences are GTSNPN and SVGIG (reference sequence). The CDR3 sequence: CAWTGPTYEQYF. CDR3 DNA: TGTGCCTGGACTGGTCCTACCTACGAGCAGTACTTC.

This chain uses TRBV6-6 with TRBJ1-2, with D uncertain. Germline V lookup: CDR1 MNHNY, CDR2 SVGAGI (reference sequence). The CDR3 loop spans 15 amino acids. Trimming pared 2 bases from V and 0 bases from J, leaving 10 bases between. The CDR3 nucleotides read TGTGCCAGCAGTTACCAGACAAAAGCTAACTATGGCTACACCTTC. Translated, it gives CASSYQTKANYGYTF.

CDR3 loop: CASSFAGSAVGANVLTF. CDR3 nucleotide sequence: TGTGCCAGCAGCTTCGCAGGGTCGGCTGTGGGGGCCAACGTCCTGACTTTC. The genes are TRBV7-9 and TRBJ2-6; a weak D match, TRBD1 (5 bases). This CDR3 has 17 amino acids. V gave up 3 bases and J gave up 4 bases, with 16 bases separating them. Germline lookup yields CDR1 SEHNR and CDR2 FQNEAQ (reference sequence).

V is TRBV27 and J is TRBJ2-7; 8 bases are a match to TRBD2. Germline V gene lookup returns CDR1 MNHEY and CDR2 SMNVEV (reference sequence). The J segment lost 3 bases and the V segment lost 0 bases, leaving 1 base of the junction unmatched. The CDR3 consists of 14 residues. CDR3 region: CASSLSGLVYEQYF. Here the CDR3 DNA reads TGTGCCAGCAGTTTATCGGGACTAGTCTACGAGCAGTACTTC.

The genes are TRBV4-2 and TRBJ2-5, with D perhaps TRBD2 (5 bases). Trimming pared 4 bases from V and 5 bases from J, leaving 5 bases between. CDR1 LGHNA and CDR2 YNFKEQ come from the germline V gene. The CDR3 contains 11 residues. The CDR3 spells CASSPGETQYF. CDR3 nucleotide sequence: TGTGCCAGCAGCCCGGGGGAGACCCAGTACTTC.